This TCR beta chain was sequenced during a study of blood T cell repertoires in COVID-19. Looking at the study overall: The origin of the acute and convalescent COVID-19 samples was the United States, Italy and Spain.

The J segment lost 6 bases and the V segment lost 6 bases, leaving 6 bases of the junction unmatched. Germline V gene sequence: CDR1 SNHLY, CDR2 FYNNEI. The CDR3 runs to 16 residues. Those enrolled in Seattle joined during active infection and were followed longitudinally afterward. Source study methods: Counts of nucleated cells, estimated from reference gene primer amplification, were obtained. The data were produced by immunoSEQ multiplex PCR, yet TCRdb's version contains in-frame clones alone and is incomplete. V, J and clone size were drawn from that table, and D and trimming were deduced from the DNA. The profile covers 200,000 to 250,000 clones, with roughly 80% appearing a single time and about 8.3% taken by the ten largest.

The material sequenced was peripheral blood. The chain links TRBV2 to TRBJ2-2; 14 bases are shared with TRBD2. This sequence originates from an elderly woman with COVID-19, enrolled during active disease. The CDR3 reads CASSAGLAGGAGELFF. The CDR3 region has the DNA TGTGCCAGCAGCGCCGGACTAGCGGGAGGCGCCGGGGAGCTGTTTTTT.